These 32 T cell receptor beta chains came from one sample sequenced in a study of T cell responses to AZD1222 COVID-19 vaccine. Here immunoSEQ multiplex PCR was the method, and the copy in TCRdb shows in-frame clones only, minus some. The sample consists of about 150,000 clones, less than 90% of them appearing once. The source material was peripheral blood, sampled on day 0 of MenACWY control vaccination. The source of these receptors is an adult in good health.

V gene TRBV7-9 combines with J gene TRBJ1-6; D not resolved. Trimming left V 1 base short and J 5 bases short, with 6 bases between. Germline assignment: CDR1 SEHNR and CDR2 FQNEAQ (reference sequence). The CDR3 length is 14 residues. CDR3 residues: CASSLETNNSPLHF. In nucleotides, the CDR3 is TGTGCCAGCAGCTTAGAGACTAATAATTCACCCCTCCACTTT.

The chain combines TRBV18 with TRBJ1-3; D gene ambiguous. V lost 1 base, J lost 2 bases, and 6 bases lay in between. The germline V gene has CDR1 KGHSH and CDR2 LQKENI. The CDR3 spans 14 residues. The CDR3: CASSPLAAGNTIYF. The CDR3 DNA is TGTGCCAGCTCACCACTGGCAGCTGGAAACACCATATATTTT.

The chain has TRBV5-1 and TRBJ1-4, with D uncertain. Trimming shortened V by 4 bases and J by 0 bases, and 7 bases separated the two germline ends. CDR3 length: 14 amino acids. From germline, CDR1 is SGHRS and CDR2 YFSETQ. CDR3 protein: CASSVQATNEKLFF. DNA of the CDR3: TGCGCCAGCAGCGTACAAGCAACTAATGAAAAACTGTTTTTT.

A few counts support this clone. The chain employs TRBV6-5 and TRBJ1-1; TRBD1 is a possible D gene (5 bases). The CDR3 loop spans 14 amino acids. V gave up 8 bases and J gave up 0 bases, with 13 bases separating them. Germline V gene lookup returns CDR1 MNHEY and CDR2 SVGAGI. CDR3 in amino acids: CASVGQLMNTEAFF. In DNA, the CDR3 is TGTGCCAGCGTCGGACAACTAATGAACACTGAAGCTTTCTTT.

The genes are TRBV19 and TRBJ2-7, with 11 bases identical to TRBD1. Germline V gene lookup returns CDR1 LNHDA and CDR2 SQIVND (reference sequence). The length of the CDR3 is 15 residues. Germline trimming cut 3 bases from V and 2 bases from J; bases unmatched to any gene: 3. Here the CDR3 reads CASSIGGQGAYEQYF. The CDR3 coding sequence is TGTGCCAGTAGTATCGGGGGACAGGGGGCCTACGAGCAGTACTTC.

The chain joins TRBV11-3 to TRBJ1-1, with 8 positions matching TRBD1. The CDR3 is 15 amino acids. Unmatched junction bases numbered 5, after V lost 5 bases and J lost 0 bases. From germline, CDR1 is SGHNT and CDR2 YENEEA. Here the CDR3 reads CASSERTGMNTEAFF. In DNA form, the CDR3 reads TGTGCCAGCAGCGAACGGACAGGGATGAACACTGAAGCTTTCTTT. The variable domain in full, completed from reference TRBV11-3 and TRBJ1-1, reads EAGVVQSPRYKIIEKKQPVAFWCNPISGHNTLYWYLQNLGQGPELLIRYENEEAVDDSQLPKDRFSAERLKGVDSTLKIQPAELGDSAVYLCASSERTGMNTEAFFGQGTRLTVV.

The CDR3 nucleotides read TGCAGCGTTGAAGGTGTCGGTGGCGCGAACACTGAAGCTTTCTTT. It codes for CSVEGVGGANTEAFF. The V and J genes are TRBV29-1 and TRBJ1-1; D is unclear. The CDR3 contains 15 residues. The germline V gene encodes CDR1 SQVTM and CDR2 ANQGSEA. V lost 1 base, J lost 1 base, and 13 bases lay in between.

This chain connects TRBV28 to TRBJ1-3, with 7 nucleotides matching TRBD1. The CDR3 runs to 14 residues. The V and J ends lost 5 bases and 3 bases, in that order; junction bases with no gene match: 4. The germline gives CDR1 MDHEN, CDR2 SYDVKM. CDR3 region: CASSPTGYGNTIYF. The CDR3 region has the DNA TGTGCCAGCAGTCCGACAGGGTATGGAAACACCATATATTTT.

This chain connects TRBV29-1 to TRBJ1-5; possible D gene TRBD1, 6 bases. CDR1 SQVTM and CDR2 ANQGSEA come from the germline V gene. The CDR3 totals 14 residues. The germline V and J ends were trimmed by 5 bases and 5 bases, with 16 bases remaining between them. CDR3 nucleotide sequence: TGCAGCGTTACACAGGGCGCATGGGATCAGCCCCAGCATTTT. Encoded protein: CSVTQGAWDQPQHF.

V and J are TRBV18 and TRBJ1-2; weak D call: TRBD1 (5 bases). The germline V and J ends were trimmed by 4 bases and 3 bases, with 12 bases remaining between them. The CDR3 extends over 14 amino acids. Per the germline V gene, CDR1 is KGHSH and CDR2 is LQKENI. The CDR3 sequence: CASSRGQIDYGYTF. CDR3 DNA sequence: TGTGCCAGCTCACGGGGCCAGATAGACTATGGCTACACCTTC.

This chain connects TRBV5-1 to TRBJ1-6; D gene uncertain. CDR1 SGHRS and CDR2 YFSETQ come from the germline V gene. Deletions cut 0 bases from V and 7 bases from J, with 11 bases between. This CDR3 region has 15 residues. The DNA for the CDR3 is TGCGCCAGCAGCTTGGATACGGGTCGCAATTCACCCCTCCACTTT. It yields the protein CASSLDTGRNSPLHF.

V and J are TRBV3-1 (or the pseudogene TRBV3-2) and TRBJ1-1; no definite D call. This CDR3 comprises 14 residues. Germline CDR1 and CDR2: LGHDT and YNNKEL (reference sequence). With 5 bases removed from V and 1 base from J, the gap between germline ends came to 11 bases. This CDR3 reads CASSFRGENTEAFF. The DNA of the CDR3 is TGTGCCAGCAGCTTCCGTGGGGAGAACACTGAAGCTTTCTTT.

CDR3 bases: TGTGCCAGTAGTATACTTCAGGGATCGGGTGAAAAACTGTTTTTT. Protein product: CASSILQGSGEKLFF. The chain employs TRBV19 and TRBJ1-4; D is possibly TRBD1 (5 bases). V lost 2 bases, J lost 7 bases, and 14 bases lay in between. The CDR3 has 15 residues. Germline CDR1 reads LNHDA; CDR2 reads SQIVND (reference sequence). Full variable domain (rest looked up from reference TRBV19 and TRBJ1-4): DGGITQSPKYLFRKEGQNVTLSCEQNLNHDAMYWYRQDPGQGLRLIYYSQIVNDFQKGDIAEGYSVSREKKESFPLTVTSAQKNPTAFYLCASSILQGSGEKLFFGSGTQLSVL.

This clone was counted a single time. The rearrangement joins TRBV3-1 (or the pseudogene TRBV3-2) to TRBJ1-6; 7 nucleotides line up with TRBD1. CDR1 is LGHDT and CDR2 is YNNKEL in the germline V gene (reference sequence). V gave up 4 bases and J gave up 7 bases; unmatched junction bases: 7. This CDR3 contains 15 residues. The CDR3 DNA reads as TGTGCCAGCAGCCCTCGGACAGGCCCCAATTCACCCCTCCACTTT. The encoded protein is CASSPRTGPNSPLHF.

The V and J genes are TRBV5-6 and TRBJ2-1; 8 bases fit TRBD2. The CDR3 has 15 residues. The germline CDR1 and CDR2 sequences are SGHDT and YYEEEE. With 0 bases clipped from V and 9 bases from J, the junction kept 8 bases outside the gene matches. CDR3 amino acids: CASSLGGVLAVEQFF. The CDR3 DNA reads as TGTGCCAGCAGCTTGGGCGGCGTACTAGCGGTTGAGCAGTTCTTC.

V usage is TRBV11-2 and J usage is TRBJ1-2, with D uncertain. Deletions cut 5 bases from V and 8 bases from J, with 18 bases between. This CDR3 region has 14 residues. Germline CDR1 and CDR2: SGHAT and FQNNGV. The CDR3 loop is CASSPTGVLGGYTF. The CDR3 bases are TGTGCCAGCAGCCCTACCGGAGTGCTCGGCGGCTACACCTTC.

The V gene is TRBV2, the J gene TRBJ1-2, with 11 positions matching TRBD1. This CDR3 region has 13 residues. The J segment lost 7 bases and the V segment lost 5 bases, leaving 3 bases of the junction unmatched. Germline CDR1 reads SNHLY; CDR2 reads FYNNEI. The CDR3 DNA reads as TGTGCCAGCAGTACGGGACAGGGGGGTGGCTACACCTTC. Translation: CASSTGQGGGYTF.

This chain joins TRBV19 and TRBJ2-1; 12 bases are a match to TRBD2. CDR1 LNHDA and CDR2 SQIVND come from the germline V gene (reference sequence). The CDR3 sequence is 18 residues long. With 3 bases clipped from V and 0 bases from J, the junction kept 6 bases outside the gene matches. The CDR3 DNA follows: TGTGCCAGTAGTATGACTAGCGGGAGCAGCCTCTCCTACAATGAGCAGTTCTTC. Protein: CASSMTSGSSLSYNEQFF.

The chain is built from TRBV5-6 and TRBJ2-5; unclear D gene. The length of the CDR3 is 14 residues. The germline V and J ends were trimmed by 0 bases and 0 bases, with 6 bases remaining between them. Germline CDR1 is SGHDT and CDR2 is YYEEEE. DNA for the CDR3: TGTGCCAGCAGCTTGGACAGCTACCAAGAGACCCAGTACTTC. Protein product: CASSLDSYQETQYF.

The chain links TRBV28 to TRBJ1-3, with a possible D match to TRBD1 (5 bases). CDR3 length: 14 amino acids. Germline-derived CDR1 and CDR2 are MDHEN and SYDVKM. Deletions cut 3 bases from V and 1 base from J, with 7 bases between. CDR3 protein: CASSLEGSGNTIYF. In DNA form, the CDR3 reads TGTGCCAGCAGTTTGGAGGGGTCTGGAAACACCATATATTTT.

V is TRBV9 and J is TRBJ1-1, with a tentative D call TRBD1 (5 bases). The CDR3 totals 16 residues. Germline CDR1 SGDLS, CDR2 YYNGEE. Trimming left V 0 bases short and J 4 bases short, with 16 bases between. Here the CDR3 reads CASSVAQDRGITEAFF. CDR3 sequence (DNA): TGTGCCAGCAGCGTAGCCCAGGATCGGGGCATCACTGAAGCTTTCTTT.

This clone showed up just once. This rearrangement joins TRBV19 to TRBJ2-2, with 11 bases fitting TRBD2. The CDR3 is 15 amino acids. Germline assignment: CDR1 LNHDA and CDR2 SQIVND (reference sequence). With V trimmed by 8 bases and J by 5 bases, 7 bases remained unmatched. The CDR3 is CASGPLAGETGELFF. In DNA form, the CDR3 reads TGTGCCAGTGGTCCACTAGCGGGAGAGACCGGGGAGCTGTTTTTT.

This clone appeared a single time. The chain combines TRBV7-2 with TRBJ2-1; unclear D gene. Trimming stripped 2 bases from V and 6 bases from J, with 8 bases between. The germline V gene has CDR1 SGHTA and CDR2 FQGNSA. This CDR3 has 13 residues. CDR3 DNA: TGTGCCAGCAGCTTAATCCATGGCAATGAGCAGTTCTTC. Encoded protein: CASSLIHGNEQFF. Full variable domain (rest looked up from reference TRBV7-2 and TRBJ2-1): GAGVSQSPSNKVTEKGKDVELRCDPISGHTALYWYRQSLGQGLEFLIYFQGNSAPDKSGLPSDRFSAERTGGSVSTLTIQRTQQEDSAVYLCASSLIHGNEQFFGPGTRLTVL.

The V call is TRBV27, the J call TRBJ1-2, with 8 bases identical to TRBD1. The CDR3 loop spans 13 amino acids. The junction had 6 bases not matched to a gene; V was cut back by 8 bases and J by 4 bases. Germline CDR1 reads MNHEY; CDR2 reads SMNVEV (reference sequence). The CDR3 DNA reads TGTGCCAGCCGGACAGGGACAAGCTATGGCTACACCTTC. It specifies CASRTGTSYGYTF.

The chain uses TRBV2 and TRBJ1-4; TRBD1 agrees at 9 bases. Germline values: CDR1 SNHLY, CDR2 FYNNEI. CDR3 length: 17 residues. After removal of 3 bases from V and 6 bases from J, the junction contained 11 bases not matched to a gene. The CDR3 loop is CASSEGGTGSLDEKLFF. CDR3 bases: TGTGCCAGCAGTGAGGGGGGGACAGGGTCCCTAGATGAAAAACTGTTTTTT.

This chain joins TRBV14 and TRBJ2-1; D gene ambiguous. Germline-derived CDR1 and CDR2 are SGHDN and FVKESK. The length of the CDR3 is 16 residues. Trimming stripped 0 bases from V and 1 base from J, with 10 bases between. The CDR3 spells CASSQDVGPSYNEQFF. The CDR3 bases are TGTGCCAGCAGCCAAGATGTGGGCCCTTCCTACAATGAGCAGTTCTTC.

The J gene is TRBJ2-2, the V gene TRBV15; 10 positions match TRBD2. This CDR3 comprises 20 residues. Germline lookup yields CDR1 LNHNV and CDR2 YYDKDF (reference sequence). V gave up 5 bases and J gave up 8 bases; unmatched junction bases: 23. The CDR3 region is CATSSTPNQAGGQFNGELFF. The CDR3 DNA sequence: TGTGCCACCAGCTCCACGCCGAACCAAGCGGGGGGGCAATTTAATGGGGAGCTGTTTTTT.

This chain connects TRBV5-1 to TRBJ1-1; 7 bases match TRBD1. CDR1 is SGHRS and CDR2 is YFSETQ in the germline V gene. The trim removed 0 bases at V and 5 bases at J, leaving 7 bases unmatched. This CDR3 is built from 15 residues. As DNA, the CDR3 is TGCGCCAGCAGCTTGGAACAGGGGATGGGTACTGAAGCTTTCTTT. This sequence encodes CASSLEQGMGTEAFF.

The chain's CDR3 is CATGPGQGAQEQYV. The CDR3 DNA reads as TGTGCCACCGGACCCGGACAGGGGGCTCAGGAGCAGTACGTC. The chain employs TRBV24-1 and TRBJ2-7, with 11 bases identical to TRBD1. The germline V gene has CDR1 KGHDR and CDR2 SFDVKD. Germline trimming cut 9 bases from V and 7 bases from J; bases unmatched to any gene: 10. The CDR3 runs to 14 residues.

The chain links TRBV11-3 to TRBJ2-1, with 8 bases identical to TRBD2. The CDR3 contains 15 residues. Germline V gene data show CDR1 as SGHNT and CDR2 as YENEEA. The junction had 8 bases not matched to a gene; V was cut back by 4 bases and J by 6 bases. DNA of the CDR3: TGTGCCAGCAGCTCCCCGGGACTAGTGGGCAATGAGCAGTTCTTC. This codes for CASSSPGLVGNEQFF.

This sequence joins TRBV5-1 and TRBJ2-1, with D uncertain. Germline V gene data show CDR1 as SGHRS and CDR2 as YFSETQ. Trimming removed 0 bases from V and 5 bases from J, with 3 bases in between. The CDR3 is 12 residues long. This CDR3 is CASSLAHNEQFF. The CDR3 bases are TGCGCCAGCAGCTTGGCCCACAATGAGCAGTTCTTC.

The CDR3 DNA follows: TGTGCCAGTAGTATGAGGGGGACGGGGACAGAGACCCAGTACTTC. This translates into CASSMRGTGTETQYF. This rearrangement joins TRBV19 to TRBJ2-5; D possibly corresponds to TRBD1 (6 bases). Per germline, CDR1 LNHDA and CDR2 SQIVND (reference sequence). The CDR3 runs to 15 residues. The ends were cut back, 3 bases at V and 4 bases at J, with 15 bases in the middle.